This TCR beta chain stems from a study of Ad26.COV2.S vaccination and SARS-CoV-2 variants. Study observations and caveats: TCR breadth and depth estimates may have understated total T cell responses. Following vaccination, spike-specific CD8+ and CD4+ T cell responses reportedly exhibited substantial breadth.

CDR3 length: 17 residues. Germline CDR1 KGHSH, CDR2 LQKENI. V lost 1 base, J lost 2 bases, and 15 bases lay in between. Libraries were prepared by immunoSEQ multiplex PCR; TCRdb keeps only in-frame clonotypes and omits some of them. In the table there are roughly 380,000 clones, approximately 87% of which are singletons. A note on this clone: Its matching antigen is unknown.

Treatment in this sample: around 19 received Ad26.COV2.S at low or high dose, single or two shots; 5 received placebo; per-sample allocation not given. Day 63 after the first vaccine or placebo injection was the time point for sampling. The source was peripheral blood, collected in a trial of Ad26.COV2.S vaccine versus placebo. The sequence derives from a person between 18 and 65 years old who received the Ad26.COV2.S COVID-19 vaccine or a placebo. The chain is built from TRBV18 and TRBJ1-3; TRBD1 might be the D (6 bases). The CDR3 spells CASSPRPPSGAGNTIYF. As DNA, the CDR3 is TGTGCCAGCTCACCACGGCCCCCCTCAGGGGCTGGAAACACCATATATTTT.